This T cell receptor (beta chain) was sequenced for a study of T cell changes during pregnancy in multiple sclerosis. Germline-derived CDR1 and CDR2 are SGHRS and YFSETQ. The CDR3 sequence is 14 residues long. The germline V and J ends were trimmed by 5 bases and 3 bases, with 15 bases remaining between them. Assay: immunoSEQ multiplex PCR; the TCRdb copy retains only in-frame clones and omits some. The sample has 35,000 to 55,000 clones, around 90% seen once; the top ten hold 0.45% to 0.55%. This rearrangement joins TRBV5-1 to TRBJ2-7; D gene unclear. This clonotype was obtained from a female donor with multiple sclerosis, enrolled in a pregnancy study. Here the sequenced sample was CD4+ T cells from peripheral blood mononuclear cells, taken in the third trimester of pregnancy. CDR3 residues: CASSRNYQDYEQYF. The CDR3 DNA sequence: TGCGCCAGCAGTAGAAACTACCAAGACTACGAGCAGTACTTC.